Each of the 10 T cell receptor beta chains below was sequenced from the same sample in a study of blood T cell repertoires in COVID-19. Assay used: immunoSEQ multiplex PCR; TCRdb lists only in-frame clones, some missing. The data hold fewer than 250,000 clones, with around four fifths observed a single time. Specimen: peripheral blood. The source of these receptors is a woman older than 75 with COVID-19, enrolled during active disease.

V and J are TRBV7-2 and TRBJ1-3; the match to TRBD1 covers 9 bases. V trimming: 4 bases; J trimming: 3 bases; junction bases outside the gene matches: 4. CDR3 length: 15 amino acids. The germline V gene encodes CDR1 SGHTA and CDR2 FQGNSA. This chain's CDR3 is CASSYPTGGGNTIYF. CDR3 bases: TGTGCCAGCAGCTATCCGACAGGGGGTGGAAACACCATATATTTT.

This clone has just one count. The CDR3 sequence: CASSRTGNSPLHF. DNA for the CDR3: TGTGCCAGCAGTCGAACAGGGAATTCACCCCTCCACTTT. The chain links TRBV6-5 to TRBJ1-6; a weak D match, TRBD1 (6 bases). CDR1 and CDR2 (germline): MNHEY, SVGAGI. V shed 5 bases and J shed 7 bases, with 9 bases lying between them. The CDR3 is 13 residues long.

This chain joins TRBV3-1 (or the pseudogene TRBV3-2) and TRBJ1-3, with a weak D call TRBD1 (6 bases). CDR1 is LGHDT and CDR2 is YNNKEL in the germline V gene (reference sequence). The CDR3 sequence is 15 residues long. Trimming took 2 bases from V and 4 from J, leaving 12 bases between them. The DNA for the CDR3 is TGTGCCAGCAGCCAACCGTCCACAGGGGGAAACACCATATATTTT. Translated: CASSQPSTGGNTIYF.

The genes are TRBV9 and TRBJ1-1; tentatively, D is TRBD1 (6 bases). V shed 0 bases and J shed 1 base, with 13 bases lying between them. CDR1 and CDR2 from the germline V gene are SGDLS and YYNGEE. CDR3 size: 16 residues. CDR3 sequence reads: CASSVAKGQQNTEAFF. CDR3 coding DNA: TGTGCCAGCAGCGTAGCCAAGGGACAACAGAACACTGAAGCTTTCTTT.

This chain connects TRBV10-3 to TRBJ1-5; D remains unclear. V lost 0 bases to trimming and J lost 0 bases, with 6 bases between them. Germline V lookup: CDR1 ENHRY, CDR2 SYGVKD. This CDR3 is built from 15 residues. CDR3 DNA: TGTGCCATCAGTGAGTCGGAGACTAGCAATCAGCCCCAGCATTTT. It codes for CAISESETSNQPQHF.

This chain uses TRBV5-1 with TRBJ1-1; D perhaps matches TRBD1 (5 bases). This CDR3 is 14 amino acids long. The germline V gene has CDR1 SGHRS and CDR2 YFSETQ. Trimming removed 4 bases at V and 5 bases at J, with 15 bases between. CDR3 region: CASSPGGKGTEAFF. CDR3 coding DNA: TGCGCCAGCAGCCCGGGCGGGAAGGGGACTGAAGCTTTCTTT.

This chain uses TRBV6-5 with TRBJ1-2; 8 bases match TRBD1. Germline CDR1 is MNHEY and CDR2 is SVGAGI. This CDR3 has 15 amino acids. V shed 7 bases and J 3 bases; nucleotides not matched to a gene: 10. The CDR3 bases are TGTGCCAGCACTACCCAGGACAGGGCGGACTATGGCTACACCTTC. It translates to CASTTQDRADYGYTF.

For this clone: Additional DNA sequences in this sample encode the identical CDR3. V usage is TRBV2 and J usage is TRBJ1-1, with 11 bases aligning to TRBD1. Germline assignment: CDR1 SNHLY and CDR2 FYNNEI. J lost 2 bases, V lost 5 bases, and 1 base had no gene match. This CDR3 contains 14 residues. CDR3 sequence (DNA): TGTGCCAGCAGTCGGACAGGGGGCAACACTGAAGCTTTCTTT. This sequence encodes CASSRTGGNTEAFF.

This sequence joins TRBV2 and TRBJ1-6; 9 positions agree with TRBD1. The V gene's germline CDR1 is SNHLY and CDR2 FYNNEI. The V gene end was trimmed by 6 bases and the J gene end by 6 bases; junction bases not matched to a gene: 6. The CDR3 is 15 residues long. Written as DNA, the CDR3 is TGTGCCAGCAGGGACAGGGGCCTTACTAATTCACCCCTCCACTTT. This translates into CASRDRGLTNSPLHF.

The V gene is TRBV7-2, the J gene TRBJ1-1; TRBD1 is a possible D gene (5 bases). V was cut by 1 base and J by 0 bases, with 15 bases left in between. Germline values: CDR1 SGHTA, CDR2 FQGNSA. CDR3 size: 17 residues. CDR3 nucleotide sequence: TGTGCCAGCAGCTTAGAACGCTATGGGGCCATGAACACTGAAGCTTTCTTT. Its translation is CASSLERYGAMNTEAFF.